These 27 T cell receptor beta chains originate from one sample sequenced in a study of T-cell reconstitution after alpha-beta-depleted transplantation in children. Unique molecular identifiers tagged the TCRbeta library. MiXCR, applied by TCRdb to the PCR reads, yields one record per CDR3 protein. The sample has 700,000 to 950,000 distinct CDR3 sequences, roughly 15% seen once. The specimen was PBMCs, mostly from graft donor cells, collected 360 days after TCRalphabeta/CD19-depleted stem cell transplant. These receptors came from a male patient aged 10-17 years who had a stem cell transplant for acute lymphoblastic leukemia, so the T cells may come from the graft donor.

The chain combines TRBV10-1 with TRBJ2-3, with 7 bases that match TRBD1. The CDR3 length is 17 residues. J lost 0 bases, V lost 0 bases, and 6 bases had no gene match. Germline CDR1 and CDR2: WNHNN and SYGVQD (reference sequence). CDR3 sequence: CASSESRQGLSTDTQYF. CDR3 coding DNA: TGCGCCAGCAGTGAGTCAAGACAGGGCCTGAGCACAGATACGCAGTATTTT.

The chain employs TRBV19 and TRBJ2-5; D may correspond to TRBD1 or TRBD2 (5 bases each). CDR1 is LNHDA, CDR2 SQIVND, per germline (reference sequence). Trimming removed 3 bases at V and 0 bases at J, with 11 bases between. The CDR3 loop spans 15 amino acids. The CDR3 DNA follows: TGTGCCAGTAGTATCTTTGGGACGGACCAAGAGACCCAGTACTTC. Its protein is CASSIFGTDQETQYF.

In its sample, this clonotype was seen a few times. This chain uses TRBV15 with TRBJ2-3; D is perhaps TRBD2 (5 bases). The CDR3 runs to 15 residues. From germline, CDR1 is LNHNV and CDR2 YYDKDF (reference sequence). Trimming left V 1 base short and J 13 bases short, with 21 bases between. CDR3 coding DNA: TGTGCCACCAGCAGAGGAGGGCCCCTACTTATGGAGGAGTATTTT. Translating it yields CATSRGGPLLMEEYF.

In this sample, this clonotype turned up a few times. This chain joins TRBV4-1 and TRBJ1-5; D ambiguous. Germline V gene data show CDR1 as MGHRA and CDR2 as YSYEKL. The CDR3 loop spans 13 amino acids. The ends were cut back, 4 bases at V and 4 bases at J, with 8 bases in the middle. CDR3 loop: CASSPGFNQPQHF. CDR3 nucleotides: TGCGCCAGCAGCCCCGGTTTTAATCAGCCCCAGCATTTT.

The V call is TRBV6-1, the J call TRBJ2-7; 10 nucleotides line up with TRBD1. Germline-derived CDR1 and CDR2 are MNHNS and SASEGT. V was pared by 6 bases and J by 5 bases, with 10 bases of the junction left unmatched. This CDR3 is built from 15 residues. CDR3 in amino acids: CASRAYDRGLDEQYF. CDR3 nucleotides: TGTGCCAGCAGGGCCTATGACAGGGGGCTCGACGAGCAGTACTTC.

Remarks on this clonotype: A much larger clone lies a single base off, so this may be a read error. The V gene is TRBV12-3 or TRBV12-4, the J gene TRBJ2-3; D is possibly TRBD2 (5 bases). The CDR3 sequence is 15 residues long. The CDR3 protein is CVSSPRTVSTDTQYF. The CDR3 nucleotides are TGTGTCAGCAGTCCCCGGACTGTTAGCACAGATACGCAGTATTTT.

The table lists this clonotype with a few counts. The genes are TRBV5-1 and TRBJ2-5; 7 bases match TRBD1. Germline CDR1 reads SGHRS; CDR2 reads YFSETQ. The CDR3 totals 15 residues. Trimming cost V 4 bases and J 5 bases; bases outside gene matches: 11. The CDR3 region has the DNA TGCGCCAGCAGCCGGACACCGACAGGGAAGGAGACCCAGTACTTC. It yields the protein CASSRTPTGKETQYF. Variable domain in full (rest from reference TRBV5-1 and TRBJ2-5): KAGVTQTPRYLIKTRGQQVTLSCSPISGHRSVSWYQQTPGQGLQFLFEYFSETQRNKGNFPGRFSGRQFSNSRSEMNVSTLELGDSALYLCASSRTPTGKETQYFGPGTRLLVL.

The J gene is TRBJ2-5, the V gene TRBV5-1; the D gene is possibly TRBD2 (6 bases). Germline CDR1 is SGHRS and CDR2 is YFSETQ. The CDR3 sequence is 14 residues long. V was cut by 0 bases and J by 5 bases, with 11 bases left in between. CDR3 amino acids: CASSLGSGAETQYF. Here the CDR3 DNA reads TGCGCCAGCAGCTTGGGGTCGGGAGCTGAGACCCAGTACTTC.

The V and J genes are TRBV28 and TRBJ2-1, with TRBD1 identical over 8 bases. Germline values: CDR1 MDHEN, CDR2 SYDVKM. Trimming took 6 bases from V and 6 from J; bases not matched to a gene: 13. The CDR3 consists of 16 residues. CDR3 nucleotide sequence: TGTGCCAGCAGCTGGATTGGACAGGGAGGAACCAATGAGCAGTTCTTC. This translates into CASSWIGQGGTNEQFF.

This clonotype was recorded a few times. The chain links TRBV6-1 to TRBJ2-1; unclear D gene. V lost 6 bases, J lost 1 base, and 10 bases lay in between. Germline V gene lookup returns CDR1 MNHNS and CDR2 SASEGT. This CDR3 has 14 residues. CDR3 region: CASRPVGSYNEQFF. The CDR3 nucleotides are TGTGCCAGCAGGCCCGTAGGGTCCTACAATGAGCAGTTCTTC.

This clonotype appeared a few times. At one boundary the junction diverges from the germline segment, which might be a read error. CDR3 DNA: TGTGCCAGCAGTTTAGGCGGGACAGGGACTTTGGGTTGGAACTTC. This codes for CASSLGGTGTLGWNF. V gene TRBV12-3 or TRBV12-4 combines with J gene TRBJ2-7, with 9 positions matching TRBD1. This CDR3 has 15 residues.

This clonotype was seen a handful of times. Compared with germline, one end of the junction differs, possibly owing to a read error. The chain uses TRBV5-1 and TRBJ2-7, with TRBD2 matching over 10 bases. This CDR3 comprises 11 residues. The germline V gene encodes CDR1 SGHRS and CDR2 YFSETQ. CDR3 loop: CASSLGLAGDF. The CDR3 bases are TGCGCCAGCAGCTTGGGTCTAGCGGGAGACTTC.

This chain links TRBV11-2 with TRBJ2-7; either TRBD1 or TRBD2 may supply D (5 bases each). The CDR3 sequence is 17 residues long. Germline V lookup: CDR1 SGHAT, CDR2 FQNNGV. Between the trimmed V and J ends, which lost 4 bases and 0 bases, there was a span of 19 bases. CDR3: CASSYRLGVRASYEQYF. DNA for the CDR3: TGTGCCAGCAGCTACCGGTTAGGGGTGAGGGCCTCCTACGAGCAGTACTTC. Complete variable domain (other parts from reference TRBV11-2 and TRBJ2-7): EAGVAQSPRYKIIEKRQSVAFWCNPISGHATLYWYQQILGQGPKLLIQFQNNGVVDDSQLPKDRFSAERLKGVDSTLKIQPAKLEDSAVYLCASSYRLGVRASYEQYFGPGTRLTVT.

The gene calls are TRBV11-2 and TRBJ2-7; 11 nucleotides agree with TRBD1. Germline-derived CDR1 and CDR2 are SGHAT and FQNNGV. Trimming removed 3 bases from V and 4 bases from J; junction bases left unmatched: 5. CDR3 length: 15 amino acids. This CDR3 reads CASSFGTGGQYEQYF. The CDR3 DNA is TGTGCCAGCAGCTTTGGGACAGGGGGACAGTACGAGCAGTACTTC.

The sample holds many counts of this clonotype. The rearrangement links TRBV20-1 to TRBJ2-7; a possible D gene is TRBD2 (6 bases). The germline gives CDR1 DFQATT, CDR2 SNEGSKA (reference sequence). V lost 6 bases to trimming and J lost 2 bases, with 14 bases between them. The CDR3 runs 13 residues. The CDR3 is CSAPTGLTYEQYF. The DNA of the CDR3 is TGCAGTGCACCCACGGGACTTACCTACGAGCAGTACTTC.

The chain has TRBV20-1 and TRBJ2-1, with 7 nucleotides matching TRBD1. The CDR3 totals 13 residues. V lost 4 bases and J lost 1; bases outside the gene matches: 1. Germline loops: CDR1 DFQATT, CDR2 SNEGSKA (reference sequence). CDR3 nucleotides: TGCAGTGCTACAGGGGGATCCTACAATGAGCAGTTCTTC. Translated, it gives CSATGGSYNEQFF.

This clonotype was seen a few times. The junction departs from the called germline gene at one end, perhaps through a read error. The rearrangement links TRBV12-3 or TRBV12-4 to TRBJ1-1; D remains unclear. The length of the CDR3 is 14 residues. Written as DNA, the CDR3 is TGTGCCACCACGCGCTTGGACCTGAACAGTGAAGCTTTCTTT. It codes for CATTRLDLNSEAFF.

As DNA, the CDR3 is TGCGCCAGCAGCTTGTCGGCAGGGAGCAATCAGCCCCAGCATTTT. Protein sequence: CASSLSAGSNQPQHF. The genes are TRBV5-1 and TRBJ1-5; possible D gene TRBD1, 5 bases. Germline CDR1 SGHRS, CDR2 YFSETQ. The ends were cut back, 1 base at V and 1 base at J, with 9 bases in the middle. CDR3 length equals 15 residues.

The rearrangement uses TRBV7-2 and TRBJ2-3, with D possibly matching TRBD1 (6 bases). The CDR3 totals 17 residues. The V gene lost 1 base and the J gene lost 5 bases, with 19 bases spanning the gap. Germline V lookup: CDR1 SGHTA, CDR2 FQGNSA. The CDR3 here is CASSLVDSGTLEDTQYF. The CDR3 nucleotides are TGTGCCAGCAGCTTAGTGGACAGTGGAACTCTCGAAGATACGCAGTATTTT.

The chain employs TRBV6-5 and TRBJ2-4; possibly TRBD1 for D (5 bases). Germline V gene lookup returns CDR1 MNHEY and CDR2 SVGAGI. Trimming left V 2 bases short and J 9 bases short, with 14 bases between. The CDR3 extends over 14 amino acids. CDR3 residues: CASSYSAGQVIQYF. DNA of the CDR3: TGTGCCAGCAGTTACAGTGCAGGGCAGGTCATTCAGTACTTC.

The table lists this clonotype with a few counts. V and J are TRBV29-1 and TRBJ1-2; tentative D call: TRBD1 (5 bases). CDR1 and CDR2 (germline): SQVTM, ANQGSEA. V lost 1 base and J 7 bases, leaving 10 bases between the germline ends. This CDR3 contains 12 residues. The CDR3 bases are TGCAGCGTTGAAGCGGCGGGGGGTGGCTACACCTTC. This gives the protein CSVEAAGGGYTF.

This clonotype has a handful of counts. The rearrangement joins TRBV28 to TRBJ2-3; 13 positions match TRBD2. V trimming: 5 bases; J trimming: 6 bases; junction bases outside the gene matches: 5. CDR3 length: 15 residues. Germline CDR1 is MDHEN and CDR2 is SYDVKM. The CDR3 bases are TGTGCCAGCAGTCCTTCGGGACTAGCGGGGGATACGCAGTATTTT. The encoded protein is CASSPSGLAGDTQYF.

This clonotype appeared a few times. The V gene is TRBV7-3, the J gene TRBJ1-3; no firm D call. CDR3 length: 15 residues. The V gene lost 0 bases and the J gene lost 2 bases, with 8 bases spanning the gap. CDR1 and CDR2 (germline): SGHTA, FQGTGA. The CDR3 bases are TGTGCCAGCAGCTTAACGGCGGGCCCTGGAAACACCATATATTTT. This codes for CASSLTAGPGNTIYF.

This clonotype came up once. This sequence joins TRBV5-1 and TRBJ2-5; TRBD1 or TRBD2 may be the D gene (6 bases each). The germline V and J ends were trimmed by 3 bases and 3 bases, with 18 bases remaining between them. Germline values: CDR1 SGHRS, CDR2 YFSETQ. The CDR3 contains 16 residues. This CDR3 is CASSWSGRGEKETQYF. CDR3 DNA sequence: TGCGCCAGCAGCTGGAGTGGAAGGGGGGAGAAAGAGACCCAGTACTTC.

This chain uses TRBV11-2 with TRBJ1-2, with 8 positions matching TRBD1. Germline V gives CDR1 SGHAT, CDR2 FQNNGV. V shed 5 bases, J shed 8 bases, and the junction held 10 bases outside the gene matches. CDR3 size: 14 residues. The CDR3 here is CASSPRTGLIGYTF. DNA for the CDR3: TGTGCCAGCAGCCCAAGGACAGGGTTGATCGGCTACACCTTC. The full variable domain, in which reference TRBV11-2 and TRBJ1-2 provide the parts outside the CDR3, is EAGVAQSPRYKIIEKRQSVAFWCNPISGHATLYWYQQILGQGPKLLIQFQNNGVVDDSQLPKDRFSAERLKGVDSTLKIQPAKLEDSAVYLCASSPRTGLIGYTFGSGTRLTVV.

CDR3 nucleotide sequence: TGCAGCGTTAGGGCGGGACAGGGTTATCCTGGGGCCAACGTCCTGACTTTC. This translates into CSVRAGQGYPGANVLTF. The chain couples TRBV29-1 to TRBJ2-6, with 9 nucleotides matching TRBD1. V lost 5 bases, J lost 2 bases, and 10 bases stayed unmatched. In germline, CDR1 is SQVTM, CDR2 ANQGSEA. This CDR3 contains 17 residues.

This chain joins TRBV11-2 and TRBJ1-1, with D perhaps TRBD1 (5 bases). With 1 base removed from V and 4 bases from J, the gap between germline ends came to 13 bases. The CDR3 spans 15 residues. The germline V gene encodes CDR1 SGHAT and CDR2 FQNNGV. The CDR3 spells CASSLVRAQGTEAFF. The CDR3 DNA reads TGTGCCAGCAGCTTAGTTAGGGCGCAGGGCACTGAAGCTTTCTTT. The full variable domain, its missing parts supplied by reference TRBV11-2 and TRBJ1-1, is EAGVAQSPRYKIIEKRQSVAFWCNPISGHATLYWYQQILGQGPKLLIQFQNNGVVDDSQLPKDRFSAERLKGVDSTLKIQPAKLEDSAVYLCASSLVRAQGTEAFFGQGTRLTVV.